This T cell receptor beta chain stems from a study of control samples from healthy donors and cancer patients. Produced via immunoSEQ multiplex PCR; TCRdb's table is partial and in-frame only. The sample shows some 120,000 clones, roughly 84% of them seen only once. CDR3 length: 14 residues. From germline, CDR1 is SGHVS and CDR2 FQNEAQ. Trimming pared 3 bases from V and 1 base from J, leaving 9 bases between. The sequence derives from a man aged 35-49 years in good health. The sequenced sample was blood. The chain carries TRBV7-8 and TRBJ1-1; D is perhaps TRBD1 (5 bases). The CDR3 reads CASSFKQGNTEAFF. As DNA, the CDR3 is TGTGCCAGCAGCTTTAAGCAGGGGAACACTGAAGCTTTCTTT.